This T cell receptor beta chain was sequenced in a study of cytotoxic CD8 clonotypes in ibrutinib-treated CLL. Study at large: The study recorded mean values of around 250,000 productive templates and approximately 94,000 productive rearrangements per sample.

Study conclusions and caveats: There were few public clonotypes, and on treatment they contracted or stayed stable. In sustained-remission versus progressing patients, sampling times differed.

Frozen PBMC stocks contributed about 2.2 micrograms of genomic DNA to the TCR beta libraries. Profiling relied on immunoSEQ multiplex PCR, and the TCRdb table lists in-frame clones only, not all of them. Of fewer than 35,000 clones in the sample, about 70% were seen once. For this clone: Its antigen is not identified.

Germline CDR1 is MDHEN and CDR2 is SYDVKM. V lost 2 bases, J lost 7 bases, and 11 bases lay in between. This CDR3 has 13 residues. The sequenced sample was PBMCs, obtained after 24 months of ibrutinib treatment. This chain connects TRBV28 to TRBJ2-5, with a tentative D call TRBD1 (5 bases). The TCR originated in a human donor with chronic lymphocytic leukemia. The CDR3 region is CASSLRGRRTQYF. The CDR3 DNA is TGTGCCAGCAGTTTAAGGGGCCGCCGGACCCAGTACTTC.